This TCR beta chain was recorded in a study of blood T cell repertoires in COVID-19. While infection was still active, Seattle patients were enrolled and then followed longitudinally. Sequenced by immunoSEQ multiplex PCR; TCRdb stores in-frame clones only, minus some. The table includes approximately 160,000 clones, roughly 85% detected once. This CDR3 is 17 amino acids long. Germline V gene lookup returns CDR1 MNHEY and CDR2 SVGEGT. The junction had 9 bases not matched to a gene; V was cut back by 2 bases and J by 6 bases. V gene TRBV6-2 or TRBV6-3 combines with J gene TRBJ2-3; 12 bases fit TRBD2. Sequenced: peripheral blood. This clonotype originated in an older woman with COVID-19, enrolled during active disease. DNA for the CDR3: TGTGCCAGCAGTTACCAGGCTAGCGGGGGGGCCAGGGATACGCAGTATTTT. This sequence encodes CASSYQASGGARDTQYF.